These 19 T cell receptor beta chains share one sample of origin, sequenced in a study of blood T cell repertoires in COVID-19. Clones were read by immunoSEQ multiplex PCR, and TCRdb kept only the in-frame ones, dropping some. The profile covers approximately 200,000 clones, with about 86% appearing a single time and 2.5% to 3.5% taken by the ten largest. The material sequenced was peripheral blood. The receptors shown here come from a woman aged 25-40 years with active or convalescent COVID-19.

The chain is built from TRBV25-1 and TRBJ2-1, with D perhaps matching TRBD1 (5 bases). The V end was cut by 8 bases, the J end by 2 bases, with 16 bases between. Germline V lookup: CDR1 MGHDK, CDR2 SYGVNS. This CDR3 contains 15 residues. This CDR3 is CASLPRGTTYNEQFF. The CDR3 nucleotides read TGTGCCAGCCTACCAAGGGGTACAACCTACAATGAGCAGTTCTTC.

The chain combines TRBV6-2 or TRBV6-3 with TRBJ1-1; 8 positions match TRBD1. This CDR3 spans 16 amino acids. Trimming removed 0 bases from V and 4 bases from J; junction bases left unmatched: 7. Germline V gives CDR1 MNHEY, CDR2 SVGEGT. DNA of the CDR3: TGTGCCAGCAGTTACTCAGGCAGGGGGCTCGGCACTGAAGCTTTCTTT. Amino acids: CASSYSGRGLGTEAFF.

This rearrangement joins TRBV14 to TRBJ2-5, with 12 positions matching TRBD2. The CDR3 has 17 residues. V shed 4 bases and J 4 bases; nucleotides not matched to a gene: 10. Germline lookup yields CDR1 SGHDN and CDR2 FVKESK. The CDR3 DNA reads as TGTGCCAGCAGCCCGAGACTAGCGGGAGCCCGGGGAGAGACCCAGTACTTC. It codes for CASSPRLAGARGETQYF. Together with reference TRBV14 and TRBJ2-5, the CDR3 gives the full variable domain: EAGVTQFPSHSVIEKGQTVTLRCDPISGHDNLYWYRRVMGKEIKFLLHFVKESKQDESGMPNNRFLAERTGGTYSTLKVQPAELEDSGVYFCASSPRLAGARGETQYFGPGTRLLVL.

In this sample, this clone turned up once. This chain connects TRBV30 to TRBJ2-5; 9 positions match TRBD2. This CDR3 has 17 residues. Germline V CDR1 and CDR2: GTSNPN, SVGIG (reference sequence). J gave up 5 bases and V 2 bases, and 15 bases lay outside the gene matches. As DNA, the CDR3 is TGTGCCTGGAGTTTGATAATGAGCGGGGGGCCGGGGGAGACCCAGTACTTC. Amino acids: CAWSLIMSGGPGETQYF.

V and J are TRBV3-1 (or the pseudogene TRBV3-2) and TRBJ2-2, with D perhaps TRBD1 (6 bases). Trimming shortened V by 2 bases and J by 7 bases, and 11 bases separated the two germline ends. This CDR3 is 14 amino acids long. Germline CDR1 is LGHDT and CDR2 is YNNKEL (reference sequence). The CDR3 here is CASSQQGQVGELFF. CDR3 nucleotides: TGTGCCAGCAGCCAACAGGGGCAAGTCGGGGAGCTGTTTTTT.

This clone has just a few counts. Here the CDR3 DNA reads TGTGCCAGCAGCTTGTTCGGGGGAGCTTTCTTT. Amino acid sequence: CASSLFGGAFF. The chain uses TRBV7-9 and TRBJ1-1; D might be TRBD1 (5 bases). V shed 3 bases and J shed 10 bases, with 9 bases lying between them. The CDR3 is 11 residues long. Germline V CDR1 and CDR2: SEHNR, FQNEAQ (reference sequence). Variable domain in full (rest from reference TRBV7-9 and TRBJ1-1): DTGVSQNPRHKITKRGQNVTFRCDPISEHNRLYWYRQTLGQGPEFLTYFQNEAQLEKSRLLSDRFSAERPKGSFSTLEIQRTEQGDSAMYLCASSLFGGAFFGQGTRLTVV.

The CDR3 DNA reads as TGTGCCAGCAGCGGGAACAGGGGGGAAAAACTGTTTTTT. Its protein product is CASSGNRGEKLFF. This chain connects TRBV9 to TRBJ1-4, with 8 nucleotides matching TRBD1. The CDR3 spans 13 residues. Germline loops: CDR1 SGDLS, CDR2 YYNGEE. The ends lost 3 bases at V and 8 bases at J; junction bases unmatched: 3.

J is TRBJ1-1 and V is TRBV18, with D uncertain. The germline V and J ends were trimmed by 8 bases and 5 bases, with 18 bases remaining between them. The CDR3 extends over 14 amino acids. CDR1 is KGHSH and CDR2 is LQKENI in the germline V gene. The CDR3: CASTFQVSKTEAFF. The CDR3 coding sequence is TGTGCCAGCACCTTTCAGGTCTCGAAGACTGAAGCTTTCTTT.

The rearrangement links TRBV28 to TRBJ2-7; D may be TRBD1 (6 bases). Trimming pared 8 bases from V and 9 bases from J, leaving 14 bases between. This CDR3 is built from 11 residues. Germline CDR1 reads MDHEN; CDR2 reads SYDVKM. CDR3 nucleotide sequence: TGTGCCAGCGGGAAAACAGGGCTGCAGTACTTC. It specifies CASGKTGLQYF. The complete variable domain, with remaining parts taken from reference TRBV28 and TRBJ2-7, reads DVKVTQSSRYLVKRTGEKVFLECVQDMDHENMFWYRQDPGLGLRLIYFSYDVKMKEKGDIPEGYSVSREKKERFSLILESASTNQTSMYLCASGKTGLQYFGPGTRLTVT.

The chain combines TRBV11-3 with TRBJ2-7; tentative D call: TRBD1 (6 bases). The CDR3 extends over 14 amino acids. CDR1 is SGHNT and CDR2 is YENEEA in the germline V gene. With 4 bases removed from V and 0 bases from J, the gap between germline ends came to 10 bases. CDR3 bases: TGTGCCAGCAGCTCAGGGGCCTCCTCCTACGAGCAGTACTTC. Residues: CASSSGASSYEQYF. The whole variable domain, remainder taken from reference TRBV11-3 and TRBJ2-7, is EAGVVQSPRYKIIEKKQPVAFWCNPISGHNTLYWYLQNLGQGPELLIRYENEEAVDDSQLPKDRFSAERLKGVDSTLKIQPAELGDSAVYLCASSSGASSYEQYFGPGTRLTVT.

This clone appeared a single time. The chain links TRBV5-1 to TRBJ1-1; 10 nucleotides match TRBD1. This CDR3 region has 15 residues. J lost 5 bases, V lost 3 bases, and 7 bases had no gene match. The germline CDR1 and CDR2 sequences are SGHRS and YFSETQ. The CDR3 bases are TGCGCCAGCAGCTCAACCGGGACAGGGGTTACTGAAGCTTTCTTT. The encoded protein is CASSSTGTGVTEAFF.

The rearrangement links TRBV6-1 to TRBJ1-4, with 7 positions matching TRBD1. Germline V gene sequence: CDR1 MNHNS, CDR2 SASEGT. V shed 5 bases, J shed 4 bases, and the junction held 4 bases outside the gene matches. CDR3 length equals 14 residues. The CDR3 loop reads CASSSGQSNEKLFF. In DNA form, the CDR3 reads TGTGCCAGCAGTTCGGGACAGAGTAATGAAAAACTGTTTTTT.

This sequence joins TRBV5-5 and TRBJ1-2, with 7 bases that match TRBD1. V was clipped by 0 bases and J by 6 bases; unmatched bases: 5. The CDR3 contains 14 residues. Germline V gene sequence: CDR1 SGHKS, CDR2 YYEKEE (reference sequence). CDR3 residues: CASSLVSTGDGYTF. CDR3 bases: TGTGCCAGCAGCTTGGTCTCAACAGGGGATGGCTACACCTTC.

This clone was counted a few times. The genes are TRBV24-1 and TRBJ2-3; the match to TRBD2 covers 10 bases. V dropped 9 bases and J dropped 3; count of bases not matched to a gene: 5. From germline, CDR1 is KGHDR and CDR2 SFDVKD. The CDR3 contains 14 residues. The CDR3 nucleotides are TGTGCCACCGGCGGTAGCGGGAGGACAGATACGCAGTATTTT. It yields the protein CATGGSGRTDTQYF.

The chain combines TRBV5-1 with TRBJ1-1, with TRBD1 identical over 8 bases. This CDR3 region has 16 residues. Germline V lookup: CDR1 SGHRS, CDR2 YFSETQ. V shed 2 bases, J shed 6 bases, and the junction held 12 bases outside the gene matches. Written as DNA, the CDR3 is TGCGCCAGCAGCTTAACGGCAGGGGGCGATCCTTCTGAAGCTTTCTTT. This translates into CASSLTAGGDPSEAFF.

The V call is TRBV15, the J call TRBJ2-5; TRBD2 matches at 11 bases. The CDR3 is 15 residues long. The V gene end was trimmed by 8 bases and the J gene end by 2 bases; junction bases not matched to a gene: 7. The germline V gene has CDR1 LNHNV and CDR2 YYDKDF (reference sequence). Here the CDR3 DNA reads TGTGCCACCGGCCGGCTAGCGGGGGGACAAGAGACCCAGTACTTC. Its translation is CATGRLAGGQETQYF.

The chain carries TRBV2 and TRBJ1-1; D unclear. This CDR3 spans 15 amino acids. Germline V CDR1 and CDR2: SNHLY, FYNNEI. V lost 1 base to trimming and J lost 2 bases, with 11 bases between them. The CDR3 DNA follows: TGTGCCAGCAGTGAAGAGGGAGGGTACAACACTGAAGCTTTCTTT. It is translated as CASSEEGGYNTEAFF.

V and J are TRBV11-2 and TRBJ2-1, with D maybe TRBD1 (7 bases). Germline CDR1 and CDR2: SGHAT and FQNNGV. The CDR3 sequence is 12 residues long. V lost 1 base and J 10 bases, leaving 8 bases between the germline ends. The CDR3 DNA reads as TGTGCCAGCAGCTTAGCAGGGGGGGAGCAGTTCTTC. This codes for CASSLAGGEQFF.

The J gene is TRBJ1-5, the V gene TRBV5-6; 7 nucleotides align to TRBD1. This CDR3 has 14 residues. Looked up from germline, CDR1 is SGHDT and CDR2 is YYEEEE. The junction had 7 bases not matched to a gene; V was cut back by 6 bases and J by 4 bases. CDR3 loop: CASKIQGWNQPQHF. The CDR3 DNA follows: TGTGCCAGCAAGATACAGGGGTGGAATCAGCCCCAGCATTTT.